Listed below are T cell receptor beta chains from one sample, sequenced in a study of spatial heterogeneity in lung cancer. Via MiXCR, TCRdb re-called the 5' RACE reads, giving one row per CDR3 protein. The table records tens of thousands of distinct CDR3 sequences, about an eighth of them present only once. Source: PBMCs, taken at surgery. Every receptor here comes from a male donor with early-stage non-small cell lung cancer. Each CDR3 is given with its conserved first and last residue. Each record gives: D gene, V gene, clone size, J gene, CDR3 DNA, CDR3 protein. A D gene is named only where the DNA matches it firmly. Part of the rows lack a size; the others show once, few, many or a class for expanded clones.

TRBD1	TRBV5-1	many	TRBJ2-1	TGCGCCAGCAGCTTGGGTGGGACAGGGCCGAATGAGCAGTTCTTC	CASSLGGTGPNEQFF
TRBD1	TRBV6-6	-	TRBJ1-4	TGTGCCAGCAGAAGAGACAGGGGGAATGAAAAACTGTTTTTT	CASRRDRGNEKLFF
-	TRBV25-1	many	TRBJ1-4	TGTGCCAGCAGTGAATGGAGGGGGGATGAAAAACTGTTTTTT	CASSEWRGDEKLFF
-	TRBV5-5	many	TRBJ1-4	TGTGCCAGCAGCTTGTATGGGACGTCTAATGAAAAACTGTTTTTT	CASSLYGTSNEKLFF
TRBD1	TRBV10-3	-	TRBJ2-3	TGTGCCATCAGTGACGGACAGGGGGTCAGCCCCACGCAGTATTTT	CAISDGQGVSPTQYF
-	TRBV4-1	few	TRBJ2-1	TGCGCCAGCAGCCGCGAGGGTCAAAGGCAGTTCTTC	CASSREGQRQFF
TRBD2	TRBV20-1	few	TRBJ2-7	TGCAGTGCTAGAGCCGGGACTACTACCTACGAGCAGTACTTC	CSARAGTTTYEQYF
TRBD1	TRBV4-1	-	TRBJ2-1	TGCGCCAGCAGTTTCGGGGCAGGGGGCAAATTCGAATCCTACAATGAGCAGTTCTTC	CASSFGAGGKFESYNEQFF
-	TRBV4-3	-	TRBJ1-4	TGCGCCAGCAGCCAAGGAGGGGGTATTGGTGAAAAACTGTTTTTT	CASSQGGGIGEKLFF
TRBD2	TRBV4-3	-	TRBJ2-5	TGCGCCAGCAGCCAAGAGCGAGGGACTATTCAAGAGACCCAGTACTTC	CASSQERGTIQETQYF
-	TRBV2	-	TRBJ2-4	TGTGCCAGCAGGGAGCCACTTTCCGGTAACATTCAGTACTTC	CASREPLSGNIQYF
TRBD1	TRBV5-5	few	TRBJ2-5	TGTGCCAGCAGCCAAACTTGGACAGGGAGAGAAGAGACCCAGTACTTC	CASSQTWTGREETQYF
-	TRBV6-5	few	TRBJ2-3	TGTGCCAGCAGTCCCTATGGGGGAGACACAGATACGCAGTATTTT	CASSPYGGDTDTQYF
-	TRBV7-9	-	TRBJ2-3	TGTGCCAGCATCGAGCAAGGGGGTACGCAGTATTTT	CASIEQGGTQYF
TRBD2	TRBV19	-	TRBJ2-2	TGTGCCAGTAGTCCACTCCGACTAGCGGGAGGCACCGGGGAGCTGTTTTTT	CASSPLRLAGGTGELFF
TRBD1	TRBV3-1	few	TRBJ1-1	TGTGCCAGCAGCCAACAGACAGGGGAAACTGAAGCTTTCTTT	CASSQQTGETEAFF
-	TRBV7-9	-	TRBJ2-7	TGTGCCAGCAGCGCCTCGACAGATTACGAGCAGTACTTC	CASSASTDYEQYF
-	TRBV19	few	TRBJ2-3	TGTGCCAGTAGTATGCAGGGATCCGATACGCAGTATTTT	CASSMQGSDTQYF
-	TRBV30	-	TRBJ1-1	TGTGCCTGGAGTTTTAGTGACACTGAAGCTTTCTTT	CAWSFSDTEAFF
TRBD2	TRBV12-5	-	TRBJ2-3	TGTGCTAGTGGTCTAGTAGCGGGCAATACGCAGTATTTT	CASGLVAGNTQYF
-	TRBV29-1	many	TRBJ2-2	TGCAGCGTACAGAGAGAAAACACCGGGGAGCTGTTTTTT	CSVQRENTGELFF
TRBD1	TRBV7-6	-	TRBJ1-2	TGTGCCAGCAGCCCCCTCAGGGGGCTTGACGGCTACACCTTC	CASSPLRGLDGYTF
-	TRBV24-1	few	TRBJ2-3	TGTGCCACCAGTGATCCGACCCGGGCAGATACGCAGTATTTT	CATSDPTRADTQYF
-	TRBV19	-	TRBJ2-2	TGTGCCAGTAGTATAGGTGGCAGCACGAACACCGGGGAGCTGTTTTTT	CASSIGGSTNTGELFF
TRBD2	TRBV9	many	TRBJ2-1	TGTGCCAGCAGCGTAGTATTCCTAGCGGGACAAGACAATGAGCAGTTCTTC	CASSVVFLAGQDNEQFF
-	TRBV5-4	-	TRBJ2-1	TGTGCCAGCAACCACGAGGGGGGTTCCTACAATGAGCAGTTCTTC	CASNHEGGSYNEQFF
-	TRBV19	-	TRBJ2-1	TGTGCCAGTAGGAACAGGCCCACCCTTCCCTACAATGAGCAGTTCTTC	CASRNRPTLPYNEQFF
TRBD2	TRBV20-1	many	TRBJ2-3	TGCAGTGCTACTCGAGCGGGAGGGGGAGGAAATACGCAGTATTTT	CSATRAGGGGNTQYF
TRBD2	TRBV10-1	-	TRBJ2-3	TGCGCCAGCAGTGAGTTAGGTCCCGGACTAGCGGGCACAGATACGCAGTATTTT	CASSELGPGLAGTDTQYF
-	TRBV29-1	-	TRBJ1-1	TGCAGCGTTGGTCGGGGGACGCTCATGGCTTTCTTT	CSVGRGTLMAFF
-	TRBV12-3/TRBV12-4	-	TRBJ1-1	TGTGCCAGCAACGCAGGGGCCATGGCTGAAGCTTTCTTT	CASNAGAMAEAFF
TRBD2	TRBV20-1	once	TRBJ2-3	TGCAGTGCTAGAGGGAATGGACTAGCGGGAAGTTTAGCAGATACGCAGTATTTT	CSARGNGLAGSLADTQYF
-	TRBV7-9	few	TRBJ2-1	TGTGCCAGCAGCTTAGCGGGAGGGGGTAGGAATGAGCAGTTCTTC	CASSLAGGGRNEQFF
TRBD1	TRBV12-3/TRBV12-4	-	TRBJ1-5	TGTGCCAGCAGTTTTACAGGGGGCTATCAGCCCCAGCATTTT	CASSFTGGYQPQHF
-	TRBV23-1	few	TRBJ2-6	TGCGCCAGCAGTCAATCTGTGGGACGGAGGGGCCAAACCTCTGGGGCCAACGTCCTGACTTTC	CASSQSVGRRGQTSGANVLTF
TRBD2	TRBV10-3	many	TRBJ2-3	TGTGCCATCAGTCGCACCGGGACTAGCGGGAGGTTCACAGATACGCAGTATTTT	CAISRTGTSGRFTDTQYF
-	TRBV10-3	few	TRBJ2-1	TGTGCCATCAGTGACGACAGGACCAATGAGCAGTTCTTC	CAISDDRTNEQFF
-	TRBV7-9	many	TRBJ1-1	TGTGCCAGCAGCTTTAACAGCCTAGCTGAAGCTTTCTTT	CASSFNSLAEAFF